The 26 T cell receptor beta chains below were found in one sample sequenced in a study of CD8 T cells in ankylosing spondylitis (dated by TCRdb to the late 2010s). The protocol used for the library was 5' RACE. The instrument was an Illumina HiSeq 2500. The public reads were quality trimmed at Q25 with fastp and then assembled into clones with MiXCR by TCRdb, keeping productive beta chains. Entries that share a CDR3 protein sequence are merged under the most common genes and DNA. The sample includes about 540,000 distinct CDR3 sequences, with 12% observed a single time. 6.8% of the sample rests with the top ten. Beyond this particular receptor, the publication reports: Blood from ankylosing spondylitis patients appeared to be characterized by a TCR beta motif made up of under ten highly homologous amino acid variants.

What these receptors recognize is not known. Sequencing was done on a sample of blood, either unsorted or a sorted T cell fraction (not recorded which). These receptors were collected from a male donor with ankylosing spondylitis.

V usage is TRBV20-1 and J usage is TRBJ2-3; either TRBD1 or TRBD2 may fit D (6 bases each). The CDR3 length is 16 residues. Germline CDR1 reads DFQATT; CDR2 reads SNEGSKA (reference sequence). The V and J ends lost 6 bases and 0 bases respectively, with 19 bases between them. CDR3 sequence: CSAVGGGGISTDTQYF. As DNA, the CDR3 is TGCAGTGCCGTAGGGGGAGGCGGGATTAGCACAGATACGCAGTATTTT.

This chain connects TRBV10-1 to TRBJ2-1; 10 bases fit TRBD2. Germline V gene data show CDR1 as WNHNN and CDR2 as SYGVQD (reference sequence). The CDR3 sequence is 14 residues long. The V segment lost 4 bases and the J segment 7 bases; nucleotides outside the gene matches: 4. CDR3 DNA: TGCGCCAGCAGTGCGGGACTAGCGTGGAATGAGCAGTTCTTC. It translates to CASSAGLAWNEQFF.

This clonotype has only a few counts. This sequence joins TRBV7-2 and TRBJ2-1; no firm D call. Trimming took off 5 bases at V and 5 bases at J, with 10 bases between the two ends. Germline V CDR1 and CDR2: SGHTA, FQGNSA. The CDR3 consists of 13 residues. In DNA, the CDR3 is TGTGCCAGCAGCACCCGAAACGACAATGAGCAGTTCTTC. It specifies CASSTRNDNEQFF.

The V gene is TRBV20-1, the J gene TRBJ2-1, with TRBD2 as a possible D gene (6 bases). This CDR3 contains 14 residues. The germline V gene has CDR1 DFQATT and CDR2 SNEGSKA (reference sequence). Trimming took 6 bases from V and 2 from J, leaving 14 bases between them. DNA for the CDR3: TGCAGTGCGGCCGGGGAGGCAGCCTACAATGAGCAGTTCTTC. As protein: CSAAGEAAYNEQFF.

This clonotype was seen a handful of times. DNA for the CDR3: TGTGCCAGCAGCTTGGCAGGACAGGGGCTATCCTACGAGCAGTACGTC. Amino acid sequence: CASSLAGQGLSYEQYV. The rearrangement joins TRBV5-4 to TRBJ2-7; 9 nucleotides match TRBD1. CDR3 length: 16 residues. CDR1 is SGHNT and CDR2 is YYREEE in the germline V gene (reference sequence). V gave up 0 bases and J gave up 1 base; unmatched junction bases: 5.

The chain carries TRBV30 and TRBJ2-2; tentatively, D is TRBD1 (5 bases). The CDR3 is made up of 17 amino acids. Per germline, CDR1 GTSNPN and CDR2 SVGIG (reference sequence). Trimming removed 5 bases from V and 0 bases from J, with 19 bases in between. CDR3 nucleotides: TGTGCCTGGGGGAATCTCCCGCAGGGCCCGAACACCGGGGAGCTGTTTTTT. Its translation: CAWGNLPQGPNTGELFF. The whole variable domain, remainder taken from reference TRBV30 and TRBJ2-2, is SQTIHQWPATLVQPVGSPLSLECTVEGTSNPNLYWYRQAAGRGLQLLFYSVGIGQISSEVPQNLSASRPQDRQFILSSKKLLLSDSGFYLCAWGNLPQGPNTGELFFGEGSRLTVL.

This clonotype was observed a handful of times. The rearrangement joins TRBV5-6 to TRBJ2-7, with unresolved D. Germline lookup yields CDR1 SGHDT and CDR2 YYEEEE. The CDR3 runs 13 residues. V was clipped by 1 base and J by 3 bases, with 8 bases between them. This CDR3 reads CASSLNLFYEQYV. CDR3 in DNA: TGTGCCAGCAGCTTGAATCTTTTCTACGAGCAGTACGTC.

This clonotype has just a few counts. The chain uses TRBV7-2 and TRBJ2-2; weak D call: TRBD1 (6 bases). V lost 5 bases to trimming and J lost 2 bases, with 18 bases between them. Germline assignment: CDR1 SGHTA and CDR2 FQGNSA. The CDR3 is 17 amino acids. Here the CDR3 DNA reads TGTGCCAGCAGCCTCCCGACAAGGGGGAAAAACACCGGGGAGCTGTTTTTT. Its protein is CASSLPTRGKNTGELFF.

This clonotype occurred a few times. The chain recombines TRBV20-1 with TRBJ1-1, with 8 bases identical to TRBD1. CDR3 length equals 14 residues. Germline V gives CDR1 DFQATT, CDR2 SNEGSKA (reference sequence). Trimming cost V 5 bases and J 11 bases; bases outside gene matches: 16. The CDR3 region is CSAATGGTGVVAFF. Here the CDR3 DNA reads TGCAGTGCTGCCACAGGGGGAACGGGTGTGGTTGCTTTCTTT.

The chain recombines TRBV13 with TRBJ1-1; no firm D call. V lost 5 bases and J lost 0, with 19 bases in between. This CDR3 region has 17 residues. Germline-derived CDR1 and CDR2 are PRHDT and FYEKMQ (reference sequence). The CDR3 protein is CASSTYSGRTMNTEAFF. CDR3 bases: TGTGCCAGCAGCACCTATTCTGGACGCACCATGAACACTGAAGCTTTCTTT.

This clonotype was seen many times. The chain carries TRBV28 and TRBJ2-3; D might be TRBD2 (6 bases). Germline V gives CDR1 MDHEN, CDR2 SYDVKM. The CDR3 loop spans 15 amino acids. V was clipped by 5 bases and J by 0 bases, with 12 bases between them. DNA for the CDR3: TGTGCCAGCAGTCAGATAGCGGTTAGCACAGATACGCAGTATTTT. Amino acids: CASSQIAVSTDTQYF.

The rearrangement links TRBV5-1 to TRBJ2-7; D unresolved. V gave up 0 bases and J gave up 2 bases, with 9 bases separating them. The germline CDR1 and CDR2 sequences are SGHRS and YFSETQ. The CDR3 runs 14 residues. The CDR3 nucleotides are TGCGCCAGCAGCTTGGTTCCGCAGACCTACGAGCAGTACTTC. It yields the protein CASSLVPQTYEQYF. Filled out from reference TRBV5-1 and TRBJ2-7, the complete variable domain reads KAGVTQTPRYLIKTRGQQVTLSCSPISGHRSVSWYQQTPGQGLQFLFEYFSETQRNKGNFPGRFSGRQFSNSRSEMNVSTLELGDSALYLCASSLVPQTYEQYFGPGTRLTVT.

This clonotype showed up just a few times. CDR3 bases: TGTGCCAGCAGCCTGCTAGCAGGGGACTACACTGAAGCTTTCTTT. This sequence encodes CASSLLAGDYTEAFF. This chain links TRBV11-2 with TRBJ1-1; tentatively, D is TRBD1 (6 bases). This CDR3 is 15 amino acids long. Germline lookup yields CDR1 SGHAT and CDR2 FQNNGV. V was cut by 5 bases and J by 3 bases, with 16 bases left in between.

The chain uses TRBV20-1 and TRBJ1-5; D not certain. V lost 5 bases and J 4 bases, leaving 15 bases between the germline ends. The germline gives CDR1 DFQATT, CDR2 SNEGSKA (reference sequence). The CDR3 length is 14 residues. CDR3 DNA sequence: TGCAGTGCTTCCGGACTTTACCCAAATCAGCCCCAGCATTTT. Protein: CSASGLYPNQPQHF.

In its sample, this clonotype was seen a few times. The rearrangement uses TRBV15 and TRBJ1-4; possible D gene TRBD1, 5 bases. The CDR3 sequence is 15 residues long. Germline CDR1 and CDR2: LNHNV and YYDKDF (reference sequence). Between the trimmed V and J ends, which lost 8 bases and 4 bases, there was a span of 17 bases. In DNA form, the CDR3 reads TGTGCCACCTACGATCCGTGGGGGGGTAATGAAAAACTGTTTTTT. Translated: CATYDPWGGNEKLFF.

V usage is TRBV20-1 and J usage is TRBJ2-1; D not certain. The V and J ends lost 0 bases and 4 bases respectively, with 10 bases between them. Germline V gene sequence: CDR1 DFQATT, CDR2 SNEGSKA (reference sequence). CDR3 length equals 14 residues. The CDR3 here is CSARDGSQYNEQFF. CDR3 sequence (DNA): TGCAGTGCTAGAGATGGGTCACAGTACAATGAGCAGTTCTTC.

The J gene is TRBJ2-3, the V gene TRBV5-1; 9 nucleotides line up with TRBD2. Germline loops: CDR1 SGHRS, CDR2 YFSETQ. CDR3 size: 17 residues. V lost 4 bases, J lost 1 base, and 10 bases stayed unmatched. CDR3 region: CASSPRLADLGTDTQYF. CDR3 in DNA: TGCGCCAGCAGCCCGAGACTAGCGGATCTGGGCACAGATACGCAGTATTTT.

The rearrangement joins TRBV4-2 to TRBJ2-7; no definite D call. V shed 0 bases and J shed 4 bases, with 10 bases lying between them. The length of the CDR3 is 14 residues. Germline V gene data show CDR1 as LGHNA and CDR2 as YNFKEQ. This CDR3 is CASSQDSRVYEQYF. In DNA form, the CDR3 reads TGTGCCAGCAGCCAAGATTCACGGGTGTACGAGCAGTACTTC.

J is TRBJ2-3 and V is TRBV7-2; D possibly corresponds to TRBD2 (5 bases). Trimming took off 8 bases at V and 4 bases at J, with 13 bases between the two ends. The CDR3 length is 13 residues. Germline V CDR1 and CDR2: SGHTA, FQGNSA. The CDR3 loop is CASGRAPADTQYF. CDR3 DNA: TGTGCCAGCGGGCGGGCCCCCGCAGATACGCAGTATTTT.

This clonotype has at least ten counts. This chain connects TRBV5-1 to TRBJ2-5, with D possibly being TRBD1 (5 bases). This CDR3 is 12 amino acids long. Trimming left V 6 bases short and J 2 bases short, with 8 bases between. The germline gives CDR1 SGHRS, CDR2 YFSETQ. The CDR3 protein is CASTTDQETQYF. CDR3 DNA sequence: TGCGCCAGCACGACAGATCAAGAGACCCAGTACTTC. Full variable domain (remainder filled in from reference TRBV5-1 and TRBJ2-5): KAGVTQTPRYLIKTRGQQVTLSCSPISGHRSVSWYQQTPGQGLQFLFEYFSETQRNKGNFPGRFSGRQFSNSRSEMNVSTLELGDSALYLCASTTDQETQYFGPGTRLLVL.

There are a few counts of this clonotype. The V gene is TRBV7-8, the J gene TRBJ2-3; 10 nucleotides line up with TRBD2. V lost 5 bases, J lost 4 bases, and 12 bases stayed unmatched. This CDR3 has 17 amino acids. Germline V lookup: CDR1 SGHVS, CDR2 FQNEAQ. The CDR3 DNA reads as TGTGCCAGCAGCCCCAGGCTAGCGGGAGAGGGCGCAGATACGCAGTATTTT. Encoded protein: CASSPRLAGEGADTQYF.

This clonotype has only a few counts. CDR3 loop: CASSPRGQPITQYF. In nucleotides, the CDR3 is TGTGCCAGCAGCCCACGCGGACAGCCTATTACGCAGTATTTT. The V call is TRBV11-1, the J call TRBJ2-3, with D possibly TRBD1 on 6 matching bases. The germline CDR1 and CDR2 sequences are SGHAT and FQDESV (reference sequence). This CDR3 contains 14 residues. The V gene lost 5 bases and the J gene lost 8 bases, with 17 bases spanning the gap. Drawing the rest from reference TRBV11-1 and TRBJ2-3, the complete variable domain is EAEVAQSPRYKITEKSQAVAFWCDPISGHATLYWYRQILGQGPELLVQFQDESVVDDSQLPKDRFSAERLKGVDSTLKIQPAELGDSAMYLCASSPRGQPITQYFGPGTRLTVL.

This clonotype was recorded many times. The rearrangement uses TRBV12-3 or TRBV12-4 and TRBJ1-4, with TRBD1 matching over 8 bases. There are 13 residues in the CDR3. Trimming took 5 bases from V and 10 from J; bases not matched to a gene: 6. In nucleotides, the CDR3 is TGTGCCAGCAGTCTAGGACAGGGTGGAAAACTGTTTTTT. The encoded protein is CASSLGQGGKLFF.

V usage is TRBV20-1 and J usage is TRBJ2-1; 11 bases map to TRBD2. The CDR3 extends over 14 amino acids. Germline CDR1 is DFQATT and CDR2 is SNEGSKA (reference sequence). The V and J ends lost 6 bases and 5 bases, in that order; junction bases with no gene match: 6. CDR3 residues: CSARGGLADNEQFF. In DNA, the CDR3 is TGCAGTGCCCGGGGGGGACTAGCGGACAATGAGCAGTTCTTC.

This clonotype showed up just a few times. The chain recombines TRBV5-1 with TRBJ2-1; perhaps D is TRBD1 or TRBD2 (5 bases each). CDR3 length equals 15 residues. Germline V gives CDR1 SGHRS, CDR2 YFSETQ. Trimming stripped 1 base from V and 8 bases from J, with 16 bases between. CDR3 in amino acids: CASSLMGVRGDEQFF. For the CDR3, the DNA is TGCGCCAGCAGCTTGATGGGGGTTAGGGGCGATGAGCAGTTCTTC.

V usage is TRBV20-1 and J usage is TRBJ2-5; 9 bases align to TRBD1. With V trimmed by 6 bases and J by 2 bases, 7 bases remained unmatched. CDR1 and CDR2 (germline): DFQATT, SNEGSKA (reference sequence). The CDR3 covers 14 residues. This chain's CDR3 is CSATGTGLQETQYF. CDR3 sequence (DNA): TGCAGTGCAACCGGGACAGGGCTTCAAGAGACCCAGTACTTC.